Sequencing of this TCR beta chain was carried out in a study of T-cell memory formation after mild COVID-19. This clonotype was found many times. As yet, its antigen is unknown. After 5'RACE with constant-segment primers, TCR alpha and TCR beta cDNA libraries carrying sample barcodes and UMIs were obtained. TCRdb used MiXCR to reprocess the 5' RACE reads, holding one entry per CDR3 protein. The sample holds around 340,000 distinct CDR3 sequences, about 15% seen once. The CDR3 spans 14 residues. CDR1 and CDR2 (germline): WNHNN, SYGVQD (reference sequence). Deletions cut 3 bases from V and 3 bases from J, with 12 bases between. Study results and caveats: The appearance of some responding clones in pre-infection memory suggested that cross-reactive memory joined. Second-wave clones reaching peak frequency on day 37 lacked confirmed SARS-CoV-2 specificity. While clones contracting from day 15 to 85 were balanced between CD4 and CD8, later expanders leaned CD4+.

The chain combines TRBV10-1 with TRBJ2-7, with TRBD2 as a possible D gene (6 bases). The sequence was obtained from a man between 18 and 29 years old who had mild COVID-19 (a few samples of this study predate the infection). Cell type and time point are not known. The specimen sequenced was PBMCs or a T cell subset sorted from them (not recorded which). The CDR3 region has the DNA TGCGCCAGCAGTGAAGGGGACTCCCGCTACGAGCAGTACTTC. It codes for CASSEGDSRYEQYF.